The 5 T cell receptor beta chains given below trace back to one sample, sequenced in a study of T cells in tumors after PD-1 blockade (dated by TCRdb to about 2019). Library method: the immunoSEQ multiplex PCR assay. TCRdb holds this immuneACCESS table with in-frame rearrangements only. Some clones are missing; in checked studies, unresolved V genes explain under half, and the rest has no known cause. The sample table shows tens of thousands of clones, and 65% to 85% are seen once. 8.7% of the sample is held by the ten biggest clonotypes. The input for sequencing was PBMCs, taken before anti-PD-1 therapy. All receptors derive from a human donor with advanced basal cell or squamous cell carcinoma (not recorded which).

The chain has TRBV27 and TRBJ1-2; possible D gene TRBD1, 5 bases. CDR3 length equals 15 residues. V gave up 0 bases and J gave up 5 bases, with 13 bases separating them. Per germline, CDR1 MNHEY and CDR2 SMNVEV (reference sequence). CDR3 DNA: TGTGCCAGCAGTTTATCGCTGGGGCAGTCGTATGGCTACACCTTC. Its translation: CASSLSLGQSYGYTF.

CDR3 sequence reads: CASSLVGGSDGYTF. CDR3 nucleotides: TGCGCCAGCAGCTTGGTTGGGGGTTCGGATGGCTACACCTTC. The rearrangement links TRBV5-1 to TRBJ1-2, with TRBD1 as a possible D gene (5 bases). Germline V gene lookup returns CDR1 SGHRS and CDR2 YFSETQ. The germline V and J ends were trimmed by 0 bases and 6 bases, with 12 bases remaining between them. This CDR3 comprises 14 residues.

The chain is built from TRBV7-6 and TRBJ1-1, with D tentatively TRBD1 (6 bases). The CDR3 length is 16 residues. Germline values: CDR1 SGHVS, CDR2 FNYEAQ. Between the trimmed V and J ends, which lost 0 bases and 4 bases, there was a span of 15 bases. The CDR3 region has the DNA TGTGCCAGCAGCTTAGCGGGCCCAGGGGACGGCACTGAAGCTTTCTTT. This codes for CASSLAGPGDGTEAFF.

This clone turned up a few times. V is TRBV13 and J is TRBJ2-5; 13 bases are shared with TRBD2. Germline assignment: CDR1 PRHDT and CDR2 FYEKMQ (reference sequence). The V gene end was trimmed by 2 bases and the J gene end by 5 bases; junction bases not matched to a gene: 5. This CDR3 comprises 16 residues. CDR3 in DNA: TGTGCCAGCAGCTTACGAAGGACTAGCGGGAGTGAGACCCAGTACTTC. Translating it yields CASSLRRTSGSETQYF.

This clone appeared a few times. The J gene is TRBJ2-7, the V gene TRBV2, with D uncertain. In germline, CDR1 is SNHLY, CDR2 FYNNEI. The V and J ends lost 7 bases and 0 bases respectively, with 7 bases between them. The CDR3 runs to 12 residues. In nucleotides, the CDR3 is TGTGCCAGCAAAATTAACTCCTACGAGCAGTACTTC. Protein: CASKINSYEQYF. Using reference TRBV2 and TRBJ2-7 for the parts outside the CDR3, the full variable domain is EPEVTQTPSHQVTQMGQEVILRCVPISNHLYFYWYRQILGQKVEFLVSFYNNEISEKSEIFDDQFSVERPDGSNFTLKIRSTKLEDSAMYFCASKINSYEQYFGPGTRLTVT.